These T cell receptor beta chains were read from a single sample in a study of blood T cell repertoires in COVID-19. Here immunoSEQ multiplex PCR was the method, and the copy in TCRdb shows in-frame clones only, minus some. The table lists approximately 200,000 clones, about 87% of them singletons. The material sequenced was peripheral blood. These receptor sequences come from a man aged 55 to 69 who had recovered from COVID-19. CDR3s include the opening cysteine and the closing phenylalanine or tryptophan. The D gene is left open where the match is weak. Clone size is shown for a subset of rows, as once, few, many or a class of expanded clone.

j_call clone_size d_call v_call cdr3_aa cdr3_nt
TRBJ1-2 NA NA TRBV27 CASRLNRANYGYTF TGTGCCAGCAGGCTTAACAGGGCTAACTATGGCTACACCTTC
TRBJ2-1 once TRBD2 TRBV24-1 CATSVDSGRPAQFF TGTGCCACCAGTGTCGATAGCGGGAGGCCCGCCCAGTTCTTC
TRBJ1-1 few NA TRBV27 CASNMGRGSNTEAFF TGTGCCAGCAACATGGGCAGGGGATCGAACACTGAAGCTTTCTTT
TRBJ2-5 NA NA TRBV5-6 CASSLPHGRATQYF TGTGCCAGCAGCTTGCCCCACGGTCGCGCGACCCAGTACTTC
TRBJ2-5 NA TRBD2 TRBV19 CASSATSGRAGQETQYF TGTGCCAGTAGTGCGACTAGCGGGAGGGCCGGGCAAGAGACCCAGTACTTC
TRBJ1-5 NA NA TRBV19 CASRWGGGNQPQHF TGTGCCAGTAGATGGGGGGGTGGGAATCAGCCCCAGCATTTT
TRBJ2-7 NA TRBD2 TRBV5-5 CASSLALAGDSYEQYF TGTGCCAGCAGCTTGGCTTTGGCGGGAGACTCCTACGAGCAGTACTTC
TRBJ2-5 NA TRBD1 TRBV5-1 CASSAGTAKETQYF TGCGCCAGCAGCGCTGGGACAGCTAAAGAGACCCAGTACTTC
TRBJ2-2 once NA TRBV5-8 CASTRGGAEGTGELFF TGTGCCAGCACCCGAGGGGGGGCCGAGGGGACCGGGGAGCTGTTTTTT
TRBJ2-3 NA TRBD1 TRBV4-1 CASSQQTGITDTQYF TGCGCCAGCAGCCAGCAGACAGGGATCACAGATACGCAGTATTTT